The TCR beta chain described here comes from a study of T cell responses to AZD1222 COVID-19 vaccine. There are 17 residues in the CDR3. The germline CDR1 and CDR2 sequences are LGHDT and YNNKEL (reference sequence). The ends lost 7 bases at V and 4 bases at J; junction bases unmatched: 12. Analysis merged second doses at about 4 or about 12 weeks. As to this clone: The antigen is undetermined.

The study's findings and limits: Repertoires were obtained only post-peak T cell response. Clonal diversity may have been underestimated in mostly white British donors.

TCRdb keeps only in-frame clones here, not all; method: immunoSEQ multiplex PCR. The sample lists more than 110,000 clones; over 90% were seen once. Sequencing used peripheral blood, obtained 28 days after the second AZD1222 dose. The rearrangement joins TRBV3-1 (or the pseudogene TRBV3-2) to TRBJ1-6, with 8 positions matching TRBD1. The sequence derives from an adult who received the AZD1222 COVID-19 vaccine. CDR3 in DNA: TGTGCCAGCAACTCTCCCGGGACAGGAGATTATAATTCACCCCTCCACTTT. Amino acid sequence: CASNSPGTGDYNSPLHF.